The 2 T cell receptor beta chains below were found in one sample sequenced in a study of blood T cells in healthy people across ages. Next came a second PCR, run for roughly 6 to 11 cycles, which used a sample-barcoded 5' primer along with a J-beta primer mix. TCRdb reprocessed the 5' RACE reads via MiXCR and lists one record per CDR3 protein. The sample lists approximately 850,000 distinct CDR3 sequences, 55% to 75% occurring once. What was sequenced was blood. These receptors all stem from a man between 25 and 39 years old in good health.

In the case of this clonotype: One end of the junction varies from germline; a read error may be responsible. This sequence joins TRBV4-2 and TRBJ2-7; TRBD1 aligns across 7 bases. The germline CDR1 and CDR2 sequences are LGHNA and YNFKEQ. The CDR3 covers 16 residues. CDR3 amino acids: CASGQATGRNSYEQYF. CDR3 DNA sequence: TGTGCCAGCGGCCAAGCGACAGGGCGCAATTCCTACGAGCAGTACTTC.

This sequence joins TRBV24-1 and TRBJ2-1; 10 bases are a match to TRBD2. This CDR3 region has 14 residues. Germline-derived CDR1 and CDR2 are KGHDR and SFDVKD. After removal of 4 bases from V and 8 bases from J, the junction contained 4 bases not matched to a gene. DNA of the CDR3: TGTGCCACCAGTGACCCCGGACTAGCGGATGAGCAGTTCTTC. Its protein is CATSDPGLADEQFF.